The TCR beta chain under discussion was sequenced for a study of blood T cell repertoires in COVID-19. Authors' analysis steps: Quantification of nucleated cells was approximated via reference gene primer amplification. Sequencing used immunoSEQ multiplex PCR; TCRdb keeps in-frame clones, though not all of them. That table is the source of V, J and clone size, and D and trimming were worked out from the DNA. The sample consists of 150,000 to 200,000 clones, approximately 79% of them appearing once. Assignments of participants to cohorts depended upon their own reported clinical history. This clone has more than one count but fewer than ten. The CDR3 consists of 16 residues. The ends lost 4 bases at V and 0 bases at J; junction bases unmatched: 2. The germline CDR1 and CDR2 sequences are LGHNA and YSLEER.

The sequenced material came from PBMCs or T cells enriched from blood (not recorded which). J is TRBJ2-2 and V is TRBV4-3, with 10 bases matching TRBD2. The TCR originated in a woman in her 70s in a cohort exposed to, infected with or recovered from COVID-19 (not recorded which). CDR3 sequence reads: CASSLGTSANTGELFF. The DNA of the CDR3 is TGCGCCAGCAGCCTAGGGACTAGCGCGAACACCGGGGAGCTGTTTTTT.